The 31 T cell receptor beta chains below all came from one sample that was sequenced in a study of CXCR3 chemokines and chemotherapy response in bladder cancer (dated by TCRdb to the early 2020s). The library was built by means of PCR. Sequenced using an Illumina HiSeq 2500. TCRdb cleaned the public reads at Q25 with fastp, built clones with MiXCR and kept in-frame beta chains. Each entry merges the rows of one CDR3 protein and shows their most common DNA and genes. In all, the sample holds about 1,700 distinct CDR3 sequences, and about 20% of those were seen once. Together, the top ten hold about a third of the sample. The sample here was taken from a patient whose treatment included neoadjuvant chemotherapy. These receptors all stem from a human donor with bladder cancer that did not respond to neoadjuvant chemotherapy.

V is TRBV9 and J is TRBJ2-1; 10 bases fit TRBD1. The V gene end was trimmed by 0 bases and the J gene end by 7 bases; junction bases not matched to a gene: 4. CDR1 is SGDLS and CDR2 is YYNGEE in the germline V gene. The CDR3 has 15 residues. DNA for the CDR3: TGTGCCAGCAGCGTAGGGACAGGGGGGAATAATGAGCAGTTCTTC. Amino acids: CASSVGTGGNNEQFF.

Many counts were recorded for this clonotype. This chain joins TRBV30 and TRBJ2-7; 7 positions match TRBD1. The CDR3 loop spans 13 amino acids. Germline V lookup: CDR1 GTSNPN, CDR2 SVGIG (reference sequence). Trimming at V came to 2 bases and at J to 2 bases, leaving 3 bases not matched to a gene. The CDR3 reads CAWSRDSPYEQYF. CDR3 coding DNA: TGTGCCTGGAGTCGGGACAGTCCCTACGAGCAGTACTTC.

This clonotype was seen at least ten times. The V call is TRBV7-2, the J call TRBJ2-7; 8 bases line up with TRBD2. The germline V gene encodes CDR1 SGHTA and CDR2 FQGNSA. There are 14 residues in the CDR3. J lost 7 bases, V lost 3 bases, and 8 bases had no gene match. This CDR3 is CASSFGGGPGEQYF. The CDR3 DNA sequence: TGTGCCAGCAGCTTTGGCGGGGGGCCCGGGGAGCAGTACTTC.

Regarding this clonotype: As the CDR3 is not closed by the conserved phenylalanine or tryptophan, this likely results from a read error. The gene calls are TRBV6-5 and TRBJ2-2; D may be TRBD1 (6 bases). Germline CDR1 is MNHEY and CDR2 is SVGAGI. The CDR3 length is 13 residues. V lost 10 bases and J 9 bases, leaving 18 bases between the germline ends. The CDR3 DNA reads TGTGCCACAGGGGAGTTCAAGGCCAGGGAGCTGTTTTGT. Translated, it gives CATGEFKARELFC.

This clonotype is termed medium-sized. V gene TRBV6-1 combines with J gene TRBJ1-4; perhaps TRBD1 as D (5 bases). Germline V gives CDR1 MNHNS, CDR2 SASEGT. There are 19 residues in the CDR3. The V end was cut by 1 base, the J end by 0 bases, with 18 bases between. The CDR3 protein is CASSEGVRGWGATNEKLFF. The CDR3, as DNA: TGTGCCAGCAGTGAAGGAGTAAGGGGTTGGGGCGCAACTAATGAAAAACTGTTTTTT.

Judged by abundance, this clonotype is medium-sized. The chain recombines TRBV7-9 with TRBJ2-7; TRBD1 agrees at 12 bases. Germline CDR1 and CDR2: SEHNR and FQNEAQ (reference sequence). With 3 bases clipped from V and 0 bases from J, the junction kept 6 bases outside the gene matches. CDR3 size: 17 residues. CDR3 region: CASSFGTGGHSSYEQYF. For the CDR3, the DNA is TGTGCCAGCAGCTTTGGGACAGGGGGCCACAGCTCCTACGAGCAGTACTTC.

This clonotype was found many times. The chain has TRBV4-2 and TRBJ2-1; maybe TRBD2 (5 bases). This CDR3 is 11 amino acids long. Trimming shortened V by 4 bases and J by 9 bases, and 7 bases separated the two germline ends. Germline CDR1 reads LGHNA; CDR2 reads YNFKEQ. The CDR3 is CASSPGVEQFF. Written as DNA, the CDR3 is TGTGCCAGCAGCCCCGGGGTTGAGCAGTTCTTC.

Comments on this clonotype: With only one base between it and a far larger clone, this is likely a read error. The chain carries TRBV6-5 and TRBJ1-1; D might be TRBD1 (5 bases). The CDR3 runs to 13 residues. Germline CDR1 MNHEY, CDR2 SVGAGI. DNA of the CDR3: TGTGCCTGCAGTCCTCCGGAGGGGAGAGGAGCTTTCTTT. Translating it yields CACSPPEGRGAFF.

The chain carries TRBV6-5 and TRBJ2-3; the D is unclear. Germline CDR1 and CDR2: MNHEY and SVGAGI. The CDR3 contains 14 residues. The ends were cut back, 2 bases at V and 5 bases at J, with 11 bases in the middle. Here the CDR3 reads CASSYGIPGDTQYF. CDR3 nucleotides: TGTGCCAGCAGTTACGGAATTCCCGGAGATACGCAGTATTTT.

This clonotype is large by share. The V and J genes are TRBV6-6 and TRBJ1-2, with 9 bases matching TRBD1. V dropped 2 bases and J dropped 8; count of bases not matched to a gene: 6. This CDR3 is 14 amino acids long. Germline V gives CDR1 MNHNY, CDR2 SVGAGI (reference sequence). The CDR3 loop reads CASSYGDRARGYTF. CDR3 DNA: TGTGCCAGCAGTTACGGGGACAGGGCTCGAGGCTACACCTTC.

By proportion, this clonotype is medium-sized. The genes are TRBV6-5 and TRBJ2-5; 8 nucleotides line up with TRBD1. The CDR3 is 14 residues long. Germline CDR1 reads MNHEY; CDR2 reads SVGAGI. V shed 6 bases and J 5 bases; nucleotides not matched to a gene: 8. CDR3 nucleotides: TGTGCCAGCAGAGAGACAGGGGTGTGGGAGACCCAGTACTTC. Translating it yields CASRETGVWETQYF.

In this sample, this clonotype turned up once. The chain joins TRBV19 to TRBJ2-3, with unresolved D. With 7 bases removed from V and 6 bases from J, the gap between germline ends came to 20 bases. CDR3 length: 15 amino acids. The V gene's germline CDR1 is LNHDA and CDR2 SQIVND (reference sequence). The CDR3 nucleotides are TGTGCCAGTAATTCTCCGGTAGTAAACACGGATACGCAGTATTTT. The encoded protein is CASNSPVVNTDTQYF.

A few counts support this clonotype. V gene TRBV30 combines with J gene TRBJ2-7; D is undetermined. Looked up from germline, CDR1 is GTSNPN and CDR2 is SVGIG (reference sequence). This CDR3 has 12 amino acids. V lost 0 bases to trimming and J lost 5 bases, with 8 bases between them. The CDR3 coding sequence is TGTGCCTGGAGTGTCCAGAGCCACGAGCAGTACTTC. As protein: CAWSVQSHEQYF.

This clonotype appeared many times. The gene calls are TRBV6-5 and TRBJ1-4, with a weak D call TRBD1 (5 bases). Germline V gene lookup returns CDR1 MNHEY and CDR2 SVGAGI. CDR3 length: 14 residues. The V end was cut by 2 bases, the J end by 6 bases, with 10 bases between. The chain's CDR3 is CASSYGGVDEKLFF. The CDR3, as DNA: TGTGCCAGCAGTTACGGGGGGGTAGATGAAAAACTGTTTTTT.

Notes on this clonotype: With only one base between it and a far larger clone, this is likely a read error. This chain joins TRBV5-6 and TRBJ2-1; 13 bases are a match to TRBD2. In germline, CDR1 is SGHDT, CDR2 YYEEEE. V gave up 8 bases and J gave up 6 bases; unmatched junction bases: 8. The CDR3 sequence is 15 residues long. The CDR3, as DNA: TGTGCCAGAAGTATGACTAGCGGGGGGTTCAATGAGCAGTTCTTC. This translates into CARSMTSGGFNEQFF.

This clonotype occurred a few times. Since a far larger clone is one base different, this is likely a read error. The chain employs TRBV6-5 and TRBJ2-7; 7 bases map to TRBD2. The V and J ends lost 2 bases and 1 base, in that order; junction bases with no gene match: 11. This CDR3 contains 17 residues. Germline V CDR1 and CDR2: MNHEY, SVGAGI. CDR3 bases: TGTGCCAGCAGTTACGCCTTGCGGGAGTATGCTTCCTACGAGCAGTACTTC. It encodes CASSYALREYASYEQYF.

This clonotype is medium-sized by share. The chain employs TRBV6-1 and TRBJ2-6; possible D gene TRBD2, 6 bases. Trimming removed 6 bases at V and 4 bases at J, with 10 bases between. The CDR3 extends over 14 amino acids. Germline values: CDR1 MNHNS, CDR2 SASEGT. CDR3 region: CASREGSGANVLTF. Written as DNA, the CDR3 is TGTGCCAGCAGGGAGGGAAGCGGGGCCAACGTCCTGACTTTC.

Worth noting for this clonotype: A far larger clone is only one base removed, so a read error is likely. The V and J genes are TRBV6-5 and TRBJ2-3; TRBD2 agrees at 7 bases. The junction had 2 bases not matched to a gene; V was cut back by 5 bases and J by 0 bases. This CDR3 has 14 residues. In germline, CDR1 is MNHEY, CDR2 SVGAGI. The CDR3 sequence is CASSGGGSTDTQYF. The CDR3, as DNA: TGTGCCAGCAGTGGGGGGGGGAGCACAGATACGCAGTATTTT.

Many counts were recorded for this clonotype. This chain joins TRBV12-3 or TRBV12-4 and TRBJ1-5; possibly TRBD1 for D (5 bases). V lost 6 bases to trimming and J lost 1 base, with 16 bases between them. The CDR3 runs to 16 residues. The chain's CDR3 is CASSSGQTRSNQPQHF. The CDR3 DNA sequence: TGTGCCAGCAGCTCAGGACAAACAAGAAGCAATCAGCCCCAGCATTTT.

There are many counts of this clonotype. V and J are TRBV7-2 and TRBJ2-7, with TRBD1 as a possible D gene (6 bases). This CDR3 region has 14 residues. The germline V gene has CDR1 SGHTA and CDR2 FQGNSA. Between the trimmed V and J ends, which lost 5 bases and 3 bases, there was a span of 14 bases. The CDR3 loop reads CASSHRTENYEQYF. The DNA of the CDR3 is TGTGCCAGCAGCCACAGGACAGAGAACTACGAGCAGTACTTC. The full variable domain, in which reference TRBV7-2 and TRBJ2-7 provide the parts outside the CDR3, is GAGVSQSPSNKVTEKGKDVELRCDPISGHTALYWYRQSLGQGLEFLIYFQGNSAPDKSGLPSDRFSAERTGGSVSTLTIQRTQQEDSAVYLCASSHRTENYEQYFGPGTRLTVT.

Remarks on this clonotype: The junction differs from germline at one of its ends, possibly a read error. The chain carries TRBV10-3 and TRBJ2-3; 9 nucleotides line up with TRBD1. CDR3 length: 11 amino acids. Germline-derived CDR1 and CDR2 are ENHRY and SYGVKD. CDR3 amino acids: CAISEGTGPRF. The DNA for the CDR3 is TGTGCCATCAGTGAAGGGACAGGGCCTCGTTTT.

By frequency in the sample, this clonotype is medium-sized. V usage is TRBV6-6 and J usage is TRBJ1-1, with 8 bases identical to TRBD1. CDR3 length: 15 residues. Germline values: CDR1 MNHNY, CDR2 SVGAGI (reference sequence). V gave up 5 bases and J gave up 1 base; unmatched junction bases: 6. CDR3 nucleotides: TGTGCCAGCAGTCCCACAGGGACAGGGAACACTGAAGCTTTCTTT. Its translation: CASSPTGTGNTEAFF.

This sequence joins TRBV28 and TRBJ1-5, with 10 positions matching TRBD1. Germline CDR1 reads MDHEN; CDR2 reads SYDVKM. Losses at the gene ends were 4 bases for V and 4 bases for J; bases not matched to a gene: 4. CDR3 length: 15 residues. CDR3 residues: CASSSTGGANQPQHF. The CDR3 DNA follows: TGTGCCAGCAGTTCGACAGGGGGCGCGAATCAGCCCCAGCATTTT.

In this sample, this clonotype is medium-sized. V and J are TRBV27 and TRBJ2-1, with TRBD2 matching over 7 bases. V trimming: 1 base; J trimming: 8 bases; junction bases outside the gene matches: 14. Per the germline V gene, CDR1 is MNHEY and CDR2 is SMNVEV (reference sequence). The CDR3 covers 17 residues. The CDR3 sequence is CASSLLGLAGEVDEQFF. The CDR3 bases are TGTGCCAGCAGTTTATTGGGACTGGCGGGGGAGGTCGATGAGCAGTTCTTC.

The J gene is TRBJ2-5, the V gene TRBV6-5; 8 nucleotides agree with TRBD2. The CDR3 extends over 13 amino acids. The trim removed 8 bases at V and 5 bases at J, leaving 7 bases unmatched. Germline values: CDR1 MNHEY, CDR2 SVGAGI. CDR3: CASGGGGTETQYF. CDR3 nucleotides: TGTGCCAGCGGAGGCGGGGGGACGGAGACCCAGTACTTC.

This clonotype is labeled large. CDR3 in DNA: TGTGCCAGCAGCCCCTTGGGGAGAAGCGCTGAAGCTTTCTTT. It translates to CASSPLGRSAEAFF. The chain is built from TRBV12-3 or TRBV12-4 and TRBJ1-1; D remains ambiguous. This CDR3 region has 14 residues. Trimming pared 6 bases from V and 6 bases from J, leaving 17 bases between.

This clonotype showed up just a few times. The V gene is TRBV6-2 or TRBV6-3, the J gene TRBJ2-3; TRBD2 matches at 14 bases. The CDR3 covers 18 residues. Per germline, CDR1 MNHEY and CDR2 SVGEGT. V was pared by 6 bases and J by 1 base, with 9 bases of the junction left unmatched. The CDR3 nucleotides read TGTGCCAGCAGCTCCCTCCCGGGACTAGCGGGGGGCACAGATACGCAGTATTTT. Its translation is CASSSLPGLAGGTDTQYF.

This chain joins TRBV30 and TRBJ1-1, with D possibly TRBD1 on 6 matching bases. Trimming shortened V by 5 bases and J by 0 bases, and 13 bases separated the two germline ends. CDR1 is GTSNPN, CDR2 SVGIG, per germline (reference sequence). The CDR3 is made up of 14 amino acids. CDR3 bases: TGTGCCTGGGAAAAACAGGGAATGAACACTGAAGCTTTCTTT. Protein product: CAWEKQGMNTEAFF.

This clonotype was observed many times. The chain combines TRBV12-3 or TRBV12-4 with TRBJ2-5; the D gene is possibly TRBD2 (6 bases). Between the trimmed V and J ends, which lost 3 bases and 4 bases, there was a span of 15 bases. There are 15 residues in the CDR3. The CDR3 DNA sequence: TGTGCCAGCAGTTTCGCAGAACGGGGAGGAGAGACCCAGTACTTC. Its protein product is CASSFAERGGETQYF.

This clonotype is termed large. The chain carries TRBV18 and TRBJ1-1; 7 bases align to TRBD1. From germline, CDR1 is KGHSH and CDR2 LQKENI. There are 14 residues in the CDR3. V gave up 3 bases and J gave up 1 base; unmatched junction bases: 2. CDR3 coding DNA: TGTGCCAGCTCACCGGGACAGACGAACACTGAAGCTTTCTTT. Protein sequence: CASSPGQTNTEAFF. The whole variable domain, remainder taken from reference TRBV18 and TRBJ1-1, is NAGVMQNPRHLVRRRGQEARLRCSPMKGHSHVYWYRQLPEEGLKFMVYLQKENIIDESGMPKERFSAEFPKEGPSILRIQQVVRGDSAAYFCASSPGQTNTEAFFGQGTRLTVV.

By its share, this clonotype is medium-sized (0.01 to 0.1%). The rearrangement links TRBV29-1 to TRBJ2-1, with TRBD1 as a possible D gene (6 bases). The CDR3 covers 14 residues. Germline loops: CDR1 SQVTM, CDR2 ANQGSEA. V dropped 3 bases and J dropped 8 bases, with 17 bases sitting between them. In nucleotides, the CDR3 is TGCAGCGTTGATACGGGACATATGAATGATGAGCAGTTCTTC. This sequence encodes CSVDTGHMNDEQFF.